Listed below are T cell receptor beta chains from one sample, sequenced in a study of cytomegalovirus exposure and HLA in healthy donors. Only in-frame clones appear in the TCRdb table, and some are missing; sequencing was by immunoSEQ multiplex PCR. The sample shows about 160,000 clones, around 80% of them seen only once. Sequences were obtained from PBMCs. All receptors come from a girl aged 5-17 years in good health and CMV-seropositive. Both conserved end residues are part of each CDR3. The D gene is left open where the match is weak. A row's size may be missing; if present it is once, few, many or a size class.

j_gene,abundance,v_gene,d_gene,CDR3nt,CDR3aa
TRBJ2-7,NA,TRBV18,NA,TGTGCCAGCTCACCCTACGCGGACAGGGAGGGGGAGCAGTACTTC,CASSPYADREGEQYF
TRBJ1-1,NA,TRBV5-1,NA,TGCGCCAGCAGCTTGTTAGAAACCACTGAAGCTTTCTTT,CASSLLETTEAFF
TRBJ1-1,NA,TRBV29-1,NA,TGCAGCGTACAGGTGATGAACACTGAAGCTTTCTTT,CSVQVMNTEAFF
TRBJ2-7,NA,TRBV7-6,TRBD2,TGTGCCAGCAGCTTGGGGGGGAAAGGTACCTACGAGCAGTACTTC,CASSLGGKGTYEQYF
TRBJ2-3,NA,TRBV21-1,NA,TGTGCCAGCAGCAAAGACCGGGACAGCAACACAGATACGCAGTATTTT,CASSKDRDSNTDTQYF
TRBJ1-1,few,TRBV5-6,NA,TGTGCCAGCAGCTTTCGGACTGAAGCTTTCTTT,CASSFRTEAFF
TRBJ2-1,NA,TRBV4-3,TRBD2,TGCGCCAGCAGCACACGACTAGCGTTCTACAATGAGCAGTTCTTC,CASSTRLAFYNEQFF
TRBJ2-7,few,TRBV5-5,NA,TGTGCCAGCAGCTCGCGCCCGGGTGAGCAGTACTTC,CASSSRPGEQYF
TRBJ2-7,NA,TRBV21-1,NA,TGTGCCAGCAGCAAACCCAAGGAGACTAGCGGGAGCTACGAGCAGTACTTC,CASSKPKETSGSYEQYF
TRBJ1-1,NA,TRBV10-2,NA,TGCGCCAGCAGCCTCATAGGGGGATATACTGAAGCTTTCTTT,CASSLIGGYTEAFF
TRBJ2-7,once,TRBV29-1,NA,TGCAGCGTTGTCCCCAGTCAATCCTACGAGCAGTACTTC,CSVVPSQSYEQYF
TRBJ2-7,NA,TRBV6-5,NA,TGTGCCAGCAGTTACTCGATATCAGGGTTATACGAGCAGTACTTC,CASSYSISGLYEQYF
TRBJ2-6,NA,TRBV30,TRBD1,TGTGCCTGGTCGACAGGGGGTTCTGGGGCCAACGTCCTGACTTTC,CAWSTGGSGANVLTF
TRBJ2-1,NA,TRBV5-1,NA,TGCGCCAGCAGCTTGTTTCGTGGTGGCGGGGAAAGTGAGCAGTTCTTC,CASSLFRGGGESEQFF
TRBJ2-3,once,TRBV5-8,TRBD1,TGTGCCAGCAGCGGATCAGGGGGCGGTCGGGCAGATACGCAGTATTTT,CASSGSGGGRADTQYF
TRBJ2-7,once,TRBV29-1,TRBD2,TGCAGCGTTGAAGGCGAGGGGAGCGGGAGGTTAACGGGCGAGCAGTACTTC,CSVEGEGSGRLTGEQYF
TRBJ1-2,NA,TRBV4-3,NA,TGCGCCAGCAGCCAAGATATCGACAGGTATGGCTACACCTTC,CASSQDIDRYGYTF
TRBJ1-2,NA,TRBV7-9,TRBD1,TGTGCCAGCAGCCCACCGGACAGGGGATATGGCTACACCTTC,CASSPPDRGYGYTF
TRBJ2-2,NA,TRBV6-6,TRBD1,TGTGCCAGCACAGGGGGCTCGCCACTGGAGCTGTTTTTT,CASTGGSPLELFF
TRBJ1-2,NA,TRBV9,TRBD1,TGTGCCAGCAGCGGCACAGGGGGTCCGGACTATGGCTACACCTTC,CASSGTGGPDYGYTF
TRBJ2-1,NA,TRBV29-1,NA,TGCAGCGTTGTTGGGGGCCACAATGAGCAGTTCTTC,CSVVGGHNEQFF
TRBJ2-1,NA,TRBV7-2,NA,TGTGCCAGCAGCTTAGGGTACAGGGACAATGAGCAGTTCTTC,CASSLGYRDNEQFF
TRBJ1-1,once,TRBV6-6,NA,TGTGCCAGCAGTCAAAACAGGGATAGGGCTGAAGCTTTCTTT,CASSQNRDRAEAFF
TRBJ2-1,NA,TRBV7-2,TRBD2,TGTGCCAGCAGCTTAGCTTCGACTAGCGGACTTAACAATGAGCAGTTCTTC,CASSLASTSGLNNEQFF
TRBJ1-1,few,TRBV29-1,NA,TGCAGCGTTGGCGGGTTTGGAGTCTACACTGAAGCTTTCTTT,CSVGGFGVYTEAFF
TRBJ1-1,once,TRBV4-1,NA,TGCGCCAGCAGCCAAGTTGGAGGGGCGATGATGAGAGCTTTCTTT,CASSQVGGAMMRAFF
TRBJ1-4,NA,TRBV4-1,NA,TGCGCCAGCAGCCAAGTACGGGGGGAAAAACTGTTTTTT,CASSQVRGEKLFF
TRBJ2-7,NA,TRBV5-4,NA,TGTGCCAGCAGCTCAGGTAGACAGATCTACGAGCAGTACTTC,CASSSGRQIYEQYF
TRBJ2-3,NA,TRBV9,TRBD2,TGTGCCAGCAGTAGCGGGAGCACAGATACGCAGTATTTT,CASSSGSTDTQYF
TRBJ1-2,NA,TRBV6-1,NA,TGTGCCAGCAGTGAAAGGGGCTATGGCTACACCTTC,CASSERGYGYTF
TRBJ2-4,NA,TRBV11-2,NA,TGTGCCAGCACCGATCGGGGTGAAAACATTCAGTACTTC,CASTDRGENIQYF
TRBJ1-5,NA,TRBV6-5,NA,TGTGCCAGCAGGAGCTTGTCCCTTAGCAATCAGCCCCAGCATTTT,CASRSLSLSNQPQHF
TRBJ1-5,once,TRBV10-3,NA,TGTGCCATCAGTGACCCGGGGAGGTCCAATCAGCCCCAGCATTTT,CAISDPGRSNQPQHF
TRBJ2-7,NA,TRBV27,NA,TGTGCCAGCACCAGGGGAAACAATGGGGGCGAGCAGTACTTC,CASTRGNNGGEQYF
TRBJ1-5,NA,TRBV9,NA,TGTGCCAGCAGCCCCGCGGGGGACTATAGCAATCAGCCCCAGCATTTT,CASSPAGDYSNQPQHF
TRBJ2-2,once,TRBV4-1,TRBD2,TGCGCCAGCAGCTTTCATGGGAGCGGGGGGGGCACCGGGGAGCTGTTTTTT,CASSFHGSGGGTGELFF
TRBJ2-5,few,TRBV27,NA,TGTGCCAGCAGTCCCCGACGACTAGTTCTCCAAGAGACCCAGTACTTC,CASSPRRLVLQETQYF
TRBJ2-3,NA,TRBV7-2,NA,TGTGCCAGCAGCTCTTGGGGGGGGGCCTTAGATACGCAGTATTTT,CASSSWGGALDTQYF
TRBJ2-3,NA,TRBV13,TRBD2,TGTGCCAGCAGCTTAGTCCTAGCGGGCACAGATACGCAGTATTTT,CASSLVLAGTDTQYF
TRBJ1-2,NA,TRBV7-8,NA,TGTGCCAGCAGATCGGGCCAGGAGACTAACTATGGCTACCCCTTC,CASRSGQETNYGYPF
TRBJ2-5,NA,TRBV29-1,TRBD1,TGCAGCGTTGAAGGACAGGGGAAGACCCAGTACTTC,CSVEGQGKTQYF
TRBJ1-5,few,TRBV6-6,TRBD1,TGTGCCAGCAGTCACCGGGACAGGGGGTACCAGCCCCAGCATTTT,CASSHRDRGYQPQHF
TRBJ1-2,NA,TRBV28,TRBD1,TGTGCCAGCAGTGACCAGGGGGCGCGGGGCTACACCTTC,CASSDQGARGYTF
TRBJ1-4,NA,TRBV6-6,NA,TGTGCCAGCAGTTCCCTCGGGGTTGAAAAACTGTTTTTT,CASSSLGVEKLFF
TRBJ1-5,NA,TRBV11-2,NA,TGTGCCAGCAGCCGCGGGGCCGAACTCCCGTCTCAGCCCCAGCATTTT,CASSRGAELPSQPQHF
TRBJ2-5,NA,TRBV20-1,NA,TGCAGTGCATTACAAGAGACCCAGTACTTC,CSALQETQYF
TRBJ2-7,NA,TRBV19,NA,TGTGCCAGTAGTATCTCTAGGGGATTGGCGATCTACGAGCAGTACTTC,CASSISRGLAIYEQYF
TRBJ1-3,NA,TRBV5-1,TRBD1,TGCGCCAGCAGCCCCCAGGGGGCAGGGGGCGATGGAAACACCATATATTTT,CASSPQGAGGDGNTIYF
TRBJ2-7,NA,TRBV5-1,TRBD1,TGCGCCAGCAGCAAGGACAGGTCGGAATTCTACGAGCAGTACTTC,CASSKDRSEFYEQYF
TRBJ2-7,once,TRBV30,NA,TGTGCCAGGAGTCAGGTCAACTCCTACGAGCAGTACTTC,CARSQVNSYEQYF
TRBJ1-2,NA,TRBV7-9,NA,TGTGCCAGCAGCTTAGATGGGGCCAACTATGGCTACACCTTC,CASSLDGANYGYTF
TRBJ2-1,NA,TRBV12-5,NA,TGTGCTAGAGGGAGTCCCCATACATACAATGAGCAGTTCTTC,CARGSPHTYNEQFF
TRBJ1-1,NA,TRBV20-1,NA,TGCAGTGCTAGAGGAGCTACTGAAGCTTTCTTT,CSARGATEAFF
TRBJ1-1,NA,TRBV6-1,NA,TGTGCCAGCAGCTGGGGGGGCAACACTGAAGCTTTCTTT,CASSWGGNTEAFF